This entry lists 19 T cell receptor beta chains sequenced from one sample in a study of control samples from healthy donors and cancer patients. The method was immunoSEQ multiplex PCR; TCRdb's version includes in-frame clones alone and lacks a portion of them. Among about 110,000 clones listed, approximately 88% were seen once. The sample taken for sequencing was PBMCs. The source is a woman aged 60-70 years with lung cancer.

This sequence joins TRBV6-1 and TRBJ2-7; a possible D gene is TRBD2 (5 bases). The ends were cut back, 1 base at V and 4 bases at J, with 17 bases in the middle. The germline CDR1 and CDR2 sequences are MNHNS and SASEGT. This CDR3 has 16 amino acids. DNA of the CDR3: TGTGCCAGCAGTGAAGGGACCCTTCTAGCCGGGTACGAGCAGTACTTC. Its translation is CASSEGTLLAGYEQYF.

The V gene is TRBV14, the J gene TRBJ1-2; TRBD1 is a possible D gene (5 bases). Germline V CDR1 and CDR2: SGHDN, FVKESK. The CDR3 length is 14 residues. Deletions cut 0 bases from V and 2 bases from J, with 7 bases between. In nucleotides, the CDR3 is TGTGCCAGCAGCCAAGACCGACAGAACTATGGCTACACCTTC. Translation gives CASSQDRQNYGYTF.

The gene calls are TRBV12-5 and TRBJ2-1; weak D call: TRBD2 (5 bases). V shed 3 bases and J shed 8 bases, with 17 bases lying between them. The CDR3 is made up of 15 amino acids. In germline, CDR1 is LGHNT, CDR2 FRNRAP. This CDR3 is CASGLALARADEQFF. The CDR3 DNA is TGTGCTAGTGGTTTAGCTCTTGCGAGGGCCGATGAGCAGTTCTTC.

Comments on this clone: The same CDR3 also results from other DNA sequences found in this sample. This rearrangement joins TRBV6-5 to TRBJ1-3; D ambiguous. In germline, CDR1 is MNHEY, CDR2 SVGAGI. This CDR3 region has 15 residues. Trimming took off 0 bases at V and 0 bases at J, with 6 bases between the two ends. CDR3 protein: CASSYSADSGNTIYF. In nucleotides, the CDR3 is TGTGCCAGCAGTTACTCGGCCGACTCTGGAAACACCATATATTTT.

The chain recombines TRBV24-1 with TRBJ2-1; the match to TRBD2 covers 13 bases. In germline, CDR1 is KGHDR, CDR2 SFDVKD. J was trimmed by 9 bases and V by 4 bases; bases with no gene match: 8. The CDR3 runs to 16 residues. CDR3 DNA sequence: TGTGCCACCAGTGACCCCGGACTAGCGGGAGAGGTTGAGCAGTTCTTC. Translated: CATSDPGLAGEVEQFF.

A single count supports this clone. V and J are TRBV7-2 and TRBJ1-6; D not resolved. Germline loops: CDR1 SGHTA, CDR2 FQGNSA. The CDR3 runs 14 residues. V was cut by 5 bases and J by 7 bases, with 12 bases left in between. CDR3 region: CASSPTFWNSPLHF. For the CDR3, the DNA is TGTGCCAGCAGCCCGACGTTTTGGAATTCACCCCTCCACTTT.

This chain uses TRBV4-1 with TRBJ2-7; 7 nucleotides line up with TRBD2. The V and J ends lost 1 base and 0 bases, in that order; junction bases with no gene match: 15. This CDR3 has 19 residues. Germline loops: CDR1 MGHRA, CDR2 YSYEKL. CDR3 amino acids: CASSQVRRSGLLDSYEQYF. The DNA of the CDR3 is TGCGCCAGCAGCCAAGTTCGAAGGTCGGGACTACTTGACTCCTACGAGCAGTACTTC.

The CDR3 loop reads CASSGTSGGYNEQFF. The CDR3 DNA follows: TGTGCCAGCAGTGGGACTAGCGGAGGCTACAATGAGCAGTTCTTC. The chain links TRBV6-1 to TRBJ2-1, with TRBD2 matching 10 bases. CDR3 length equals 15 residues. J lost 3 bases, V lost 4 bases, and 3 bases had no gene match. Looked up from germline, CDR1 is MNHNS and CDR2 is SASEGT.

The V and J genes are TRBV6-5 and TRBJ1-1; 7 nucleotides line up with TRBD1. CDR3 length equals 14 residues. Germline V gene lookup returns CDR1 MNHEY and CDR2 SVGAGI. The trim removed 5 bases at V and 4 bases at J, leaving 7 bases unmatched. CDR3 amino acids: CASSNRGRGTEAFF. The CDR3 nucleotides read TGTGCCAGCAGTAACAGGGGTAGGGGCACTGAAGCTTTCTTT.

The chain employs TRBV4-3 and TRBJ1-6; D is undetermined. With 0 bases removed from V and 9 bases from J, the gap between germline ends came to 9 bases. Germline values: CDR1 LGHNA, CDR2 YSLEER. The CDR3 spans 14 residues. Here the CDR3 reads CASSQETTASPLHF. CDR3 DNA: TGCGCCAGCAGCCAAGAGACAACGGCTTCACCCCTCCACTTT.

V usage is TRBV6-2 or TRBV6-3 and J usage is TRBJ1-5, with TRBD1 matching 7 bases. The CDR3 totals 15 residues. V trimming: 6 bases; J trimming: 3 bases; junction bases outside the gene matches: 8. From germline, CDR1 is MNHEY and CDR2 SVGEGT. The CDR3 nucleotides read TGTGCCAGCAGGCCTACAGGGGACATCAATCAGCCCCAGCATTTT. Amino acid sequence: CASRPTGDINQPQHF.

V gene TRBV19 combines with J gene TRBJ1-2; D is uncertain. CDR3 length: 12 residues. Germline V gives CDR1 LNHDA, CDR2 SQIVND (reference sequence). V was pared by 5 bases and J by 7 bases, with 11 bases between. The CDR3, as DNA: TGTGCCAGTAGTCCCGGCCCGGTTGGCTACACCTTC. Translation: CASSPGPVGYTF.

This chain joins TRBV29-1 and TRBJ2-5; D call uncertain. The CDR3 extends over 14 amino acids. Trimming took off 1 base at V and 4 bases at J, with 13 bases between the two ends. Germline values: CDR1 SQVTM, CDR2 ANQGSEA. CDR3 in amino acids: CSVEGQTTPETQYF. CDR3 in DNA: TGCAGCGTTGAAGGTCAGACCACCCCAGAGACCCAGTACTTC.

The rearrangement uses TRBV12-3 or TRBV12-4 and TRBJ1-2, with D unresolved. With 0 bases removed from V and 5 bases from J, the gap between germline ends came to 4 bases. The CDR3 consists of 12 residues. Here the CDR3 reads CASSLAHYGYTF. In DNA form, the CDR3 reads TGTGCCAGCAGTTTAGCCCATTATGGCTACACCTTC.

The rearrangement uses TRBV5-8 and TRBJ1-2, with unresolved D. The CDR3 runs to 14 residues. Germline V gene lookup returns CDR1 SGHTS and CDR2 YDEGEE. With 3 bases removed from V and 5 bases from J, the gap between germline ends came to 14 bases. The CDR3 here is CASSWEAVGYGYTF. In nucleotides, the CDR3 is TGTGCCAGCAGCTGGGAGGCTGTCGGGTATGGCTACACCTTC.

V gene TRBV1 combines with J gene TRBJ1-2. TRBV1 is flagged as a pseudogene. This CDR3 is built from 17 residues. The CDR3 sequence: CTSSQEGKKDFHYGYTF. CDR3 coding DNA: TGCACCAGCAGCCAAGAGGGAAAAAAAGATTTCCACTATGGCTACACCTTC.

V gene TRBV5-1 combines with J gene TRBJ1-1, with TRBD1 matching over 8 bases. Germline values: CDR1 SGHRS, CDR2 YFSETQ. The CDR3 sequence is 14 residues long. After removal of 7 bases from V and 1 base from J, the junction contained 6 bases not matched to a gene. CDR3 sequence reads: CASGSGTGNTEAFF. The CDR3, as DNA: TGCGCCAGCGGCTCCGGGACAGGGAACACTGAAGCTTTCTTT.

This chain links TRBV19 with TRBJ1-5, with D perhaps TRBD1 (5 bases). V was trimmed by 2 bases and J by 0 bases, leaving 11 bases between them. The CDR3 sequence is 16 residues long. In germline, CDR1 is LNHDA, CDR2 SQIVND (reference sequence). The CDR3 is CASSIILRGSNQPQHF. Here the CDR3 DNA reads TGTGCCAGTAGTATAATCCTAAGGGGTAGCAATCAGCCCCAGCATTTT.

The chain links TRBV12-3 or TRBV12-4 to TRBJ1-1, with TRBD1 matching over 7 bases. The CDR3 is 13 amino acids. V lost 4 bases to trimming and J lost 7 bases; unmatched junction nucleotides: 6. The CDR3 region has the DNA TGTGCCAGCAGTTCGGGCCGACAGGGTGAAGCTTTCTTT. This encodes CASSSGRQGEAFF.